The present entry profiles one T cell receptor beta chain with its context. No antigen is known for it. This entry is derived from a study of shared clonotypes between healthy human individuals. Study overall: Each donor's CD8 memory used one plate, CD8 naive two, each CD4 subset three.

Measured with immunoSEQ multiplex PCR; TCRdb has only the in-frame clones, and not every one. The repertoire includes 1.6 million or so clones, less than 99% of them detected once, and about 0.35% sits in the top ten. Trimming removed 0 bases from V and 4 bases from J, with 18 bases in between. Germline V gene data show CDR1 as SEHNR and CDR2 as FQNEAQ (reference sequence). This CDR3 has 17 amino acids. Study-wide findings and caveats: On the whole, naive subsets had larger estimated richness than memory subsets had. The study found lower generation probabilities in non-shared clonotypes than in those shared by all four donors. Investigators collected only blood, and repertoires in tissues likely differ.

The source is a young man in good health. The chain links TRBV7-9 to TRBJ1-1; D is possibly TRBD1 (6 bases). The sequenced sample consisted of naive CD4+ T cells sorted from blood. This sample's subset: CD45RA+ positively selected. Here the CDR3 reads CASSLAIVGGRSTEAFF. The CDR3 DNA reads TGTGCCAGCAGCTTAGCTATTGTGGGGGGCAGAAGCACTGAAGCTTTCTTT.